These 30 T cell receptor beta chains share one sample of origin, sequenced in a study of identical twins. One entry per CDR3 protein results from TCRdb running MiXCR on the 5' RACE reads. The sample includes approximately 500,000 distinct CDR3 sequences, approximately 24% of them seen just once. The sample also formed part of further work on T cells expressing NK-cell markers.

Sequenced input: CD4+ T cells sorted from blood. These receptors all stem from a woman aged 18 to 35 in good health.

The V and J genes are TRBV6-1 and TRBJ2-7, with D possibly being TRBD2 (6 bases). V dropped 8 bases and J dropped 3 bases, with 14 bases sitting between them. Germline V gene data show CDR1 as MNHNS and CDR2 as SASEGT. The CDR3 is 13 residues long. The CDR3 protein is CASRSGLLYEQYF. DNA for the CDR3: TGTGCCAGCCGGTCGGGACTTCTCTACGAGCAGTACTTC.

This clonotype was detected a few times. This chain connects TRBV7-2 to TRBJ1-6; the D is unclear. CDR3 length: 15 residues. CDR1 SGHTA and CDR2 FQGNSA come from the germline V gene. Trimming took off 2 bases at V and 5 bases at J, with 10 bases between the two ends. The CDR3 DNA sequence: TGTGCCAGCAGCTTATACGGGGTCGATAATTCACCCCTCCACTTT. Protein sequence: CASSLYGVDNSPLHF.

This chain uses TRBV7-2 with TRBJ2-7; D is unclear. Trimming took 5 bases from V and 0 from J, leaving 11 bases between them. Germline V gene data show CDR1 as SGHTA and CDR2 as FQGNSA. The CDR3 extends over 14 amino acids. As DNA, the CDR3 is TGTGCCAGCAGCCCAAACGCCCGCTCCTACGAGCAGTACTTC. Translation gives CASSPNARSYEQYF.

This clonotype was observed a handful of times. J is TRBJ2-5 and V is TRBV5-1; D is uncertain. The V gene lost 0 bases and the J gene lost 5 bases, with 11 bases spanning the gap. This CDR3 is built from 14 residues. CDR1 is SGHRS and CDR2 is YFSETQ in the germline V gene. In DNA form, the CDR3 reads TGCGCCAGCAGCTTGGAACTAACTTCCGAGACCCAGTACTTC. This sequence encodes CASSLELTSETQYF. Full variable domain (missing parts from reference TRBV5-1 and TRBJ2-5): KAGVTQTPRYLIKTRGQQVTLSCSPISGHRSVSWYQQTPGQGLQFLFEYFSETQRNKGNFPGRFSGRQFSNSRSEMNVSTLELGDSALYLCASSLELTSETQYFGPGTRLLVL.

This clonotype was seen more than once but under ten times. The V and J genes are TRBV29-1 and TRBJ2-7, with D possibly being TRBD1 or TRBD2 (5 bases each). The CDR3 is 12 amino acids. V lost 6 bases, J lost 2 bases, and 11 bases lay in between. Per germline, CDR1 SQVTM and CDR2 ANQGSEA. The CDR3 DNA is TGCAGCGTGAGGGAAGGGGCCTACGAGCAGTACTTC. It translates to CSVREGAYEQYF.

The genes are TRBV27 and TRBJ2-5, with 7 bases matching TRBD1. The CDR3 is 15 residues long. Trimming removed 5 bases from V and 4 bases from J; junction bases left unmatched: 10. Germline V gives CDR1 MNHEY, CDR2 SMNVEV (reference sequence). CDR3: CASSLYRGLGETQYF. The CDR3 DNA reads TGTGCCAGCAGTCTCTACAGGGGATTGGGAGAGACCCAGTACTTC.

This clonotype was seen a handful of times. This CDR3 is CASSNRVSYNEQFF. The CDR3 region has the DNA TGTGCCAGCAGTAATCGAGTGTCCTACAATGAGCAGTTCTTC. This sequence joins TRBV6-2 or TRBV6-3 and TRBJ2-1, with unresolved D. The CDR3 covers 14 residues. From germline, CDR1 is MNHEY and CDR2 SVGEGT. Deletions cut 5 bases from V and 1 base from J, with 9 bases between.

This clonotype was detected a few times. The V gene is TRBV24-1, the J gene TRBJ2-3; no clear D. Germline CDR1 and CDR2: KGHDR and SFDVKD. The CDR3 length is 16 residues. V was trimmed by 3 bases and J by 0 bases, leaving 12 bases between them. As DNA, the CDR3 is TGTGCCACCAGTGATCCTGGGTTTGATAGCACAGATACGCAGTATTTT. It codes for CATSDPGFDSTDTQYF.

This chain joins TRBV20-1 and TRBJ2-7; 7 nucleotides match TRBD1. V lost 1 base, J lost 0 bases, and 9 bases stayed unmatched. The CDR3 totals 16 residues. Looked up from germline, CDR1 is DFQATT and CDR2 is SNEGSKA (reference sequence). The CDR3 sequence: CSARGTTGQDSYEQYF. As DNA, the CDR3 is TGCAGTGCTAGAGGAACGACCGGACAGGACTCCTACGAGCAGTACTTC.

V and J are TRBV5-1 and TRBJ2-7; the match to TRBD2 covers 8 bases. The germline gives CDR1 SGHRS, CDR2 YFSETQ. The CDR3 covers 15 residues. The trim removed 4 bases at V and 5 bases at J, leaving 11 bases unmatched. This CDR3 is CASSQGLAGVNEQYF. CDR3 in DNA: TGCGCCAGCAGCCAAGGACTAGCTGGGGTTAACGAGCAGTACTTC. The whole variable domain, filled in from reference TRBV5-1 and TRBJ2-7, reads KAGVTQTPRYLIKTRGQQVTLSCSPISGHRSVSWYQQTPGQGLQFLFEYFSETQRNKGNFPGRFSGRQFSNSRSEMNVSTLELGDSALYLCASSQGLAGVNEQYFGPGTRLTVT.

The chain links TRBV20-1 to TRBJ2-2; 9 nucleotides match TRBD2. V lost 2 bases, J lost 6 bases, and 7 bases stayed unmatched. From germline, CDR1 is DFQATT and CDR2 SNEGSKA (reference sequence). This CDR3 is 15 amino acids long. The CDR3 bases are TGCAGTGCTAGACCGTCTAGCGGGGATGCCGGGGAGCTGTTTTTT. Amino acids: CSARPSSGDAGELFF.

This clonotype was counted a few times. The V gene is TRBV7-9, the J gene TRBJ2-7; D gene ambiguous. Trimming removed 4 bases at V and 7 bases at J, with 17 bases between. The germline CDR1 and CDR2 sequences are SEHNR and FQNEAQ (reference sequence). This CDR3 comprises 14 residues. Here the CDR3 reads CASSSSRFEAEQYF. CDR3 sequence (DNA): TGTGCCAGCAGCTCTTCCCGATTCGAGGCGGAGCAGTACTTC.

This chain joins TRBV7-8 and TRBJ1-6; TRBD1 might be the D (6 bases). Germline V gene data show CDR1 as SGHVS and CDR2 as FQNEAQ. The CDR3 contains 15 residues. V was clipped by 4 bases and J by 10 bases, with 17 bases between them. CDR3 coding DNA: TGTGCCAGCAGCTGGGGGGCGGGCTCCAAATCACCCCTCCACTTT. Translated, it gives CASSWGAGSKSPLHF.

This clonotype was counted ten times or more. The CDR3 DNA reads as TGTGCCAGCAGCTTCCTGTTGAACGGGGAGCTGTTTTTT. Translating it yields CASSFLLNGELFF. The rearrangement joins TRBV7-2 to TRBJ2-2, with no clear D. CDR1 and CDR2 (germline): SGHTA, FQGNSA. This CDR3 spans 13 amino acids. With 3 bases removed from V and 7 bases from J, the gap between germline ends came to 9 bases.

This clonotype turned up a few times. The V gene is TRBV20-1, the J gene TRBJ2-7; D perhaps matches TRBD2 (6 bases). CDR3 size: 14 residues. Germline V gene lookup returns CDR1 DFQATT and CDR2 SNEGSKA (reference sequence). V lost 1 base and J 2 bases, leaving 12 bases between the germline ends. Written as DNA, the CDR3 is TGCAGTGCTAGAGGGGATCCGGGAGCCTACGAGCAGTACTTC. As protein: CSARGDPGAYEQYF.

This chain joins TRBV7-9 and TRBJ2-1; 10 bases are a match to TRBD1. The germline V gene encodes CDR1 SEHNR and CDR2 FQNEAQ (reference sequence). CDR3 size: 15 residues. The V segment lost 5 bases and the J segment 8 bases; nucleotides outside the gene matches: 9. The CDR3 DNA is TGTGCCAGCAGCCTGGGACAGGGGTCCGTCTATGAGCAGTTCTTC. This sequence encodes CASSLGQGSVYEQFF.

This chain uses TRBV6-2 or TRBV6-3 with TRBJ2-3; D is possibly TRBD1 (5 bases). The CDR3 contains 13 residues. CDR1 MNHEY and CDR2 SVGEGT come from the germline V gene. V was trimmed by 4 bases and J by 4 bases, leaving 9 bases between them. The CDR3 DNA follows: TGTGCCAGCAGTTTCGGACAAGCAGATACGCAGTATTTT. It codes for CASSFGQADTQYF.

CDR3 amino acids: CASRGLGRRDTGELFF. DNA of the CDR3: TGTGCCAGCAGAGGATTGGGGCGGCGGGACACCGGGGAGCTGTTTTTT. V and J are TRBV5-6 and TRBJ2-2; D tentatively fits TRBD1 or TRBD2 (5 bases each). CDR1 SGHDT and CDR2 YYEEEE come from the germline V gene. Trimming took 5 bases from V and 3 from J, leaving 17 bases between them. The CDR3 has 16 amino acids. The variable domain in full, completed from reference TRBV5-6 and TRBJ2-2, reads DAGVTQSPTHLIKTRGQQVTLRCSPKSGHDTVSWYQQALGQGPQFIFQYYEEEERQRGNFPDRFSGHQFPNYSSELNVNALLLGDSALYLCASRGLGRRDTGELFFGEGSRLTVL.

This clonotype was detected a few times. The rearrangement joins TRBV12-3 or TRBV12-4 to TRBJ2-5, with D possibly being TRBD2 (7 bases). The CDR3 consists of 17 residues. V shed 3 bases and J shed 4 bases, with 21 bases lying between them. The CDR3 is CASSLYGGRIIGETQYF. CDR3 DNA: TGTGCCAGCAGTTTGTACGGGGGGCGAATTATCGGAGAGACCCAGTACTTC.

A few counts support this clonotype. The CDR3 bases are TGTGCCAGCAGCCGGGCCCCGGCGCAGTATTTT. It specifies CASSRAPAQYF. The V gene is TRBV7-2, the J gene TRBJ2-3; D call uncertain. CDR1 and CDR2 (germline): SGHTA, FQGNSA. The CDR3 length is 11 residues. V was pared by 5 bases and J by 10 bases, with 10 bases between.

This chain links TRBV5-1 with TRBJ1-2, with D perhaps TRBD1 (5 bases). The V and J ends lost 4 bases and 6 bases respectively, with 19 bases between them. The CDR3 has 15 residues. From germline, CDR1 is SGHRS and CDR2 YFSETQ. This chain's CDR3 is CASSHLVGAHNGYTF. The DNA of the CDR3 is TGCGCCAGCAGCCACCTAGTCGGGGCCCACAATGGCTACACCTTC.

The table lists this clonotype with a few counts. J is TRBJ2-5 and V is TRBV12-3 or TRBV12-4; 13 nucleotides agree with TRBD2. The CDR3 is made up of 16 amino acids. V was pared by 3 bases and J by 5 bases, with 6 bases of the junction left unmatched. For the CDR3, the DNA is TGTGCCAGCAGTTTGTGGACTAGCGGGAGAGCGGAGACCCAGTACTTC. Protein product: CASSLWTSGRAETQYF.

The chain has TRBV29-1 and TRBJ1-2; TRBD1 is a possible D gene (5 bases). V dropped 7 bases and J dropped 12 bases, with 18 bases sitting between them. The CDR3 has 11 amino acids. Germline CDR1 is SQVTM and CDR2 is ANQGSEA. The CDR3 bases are TGCAGCGGAGGGGCCCTGGGGAGGCACACCTTC. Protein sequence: CSGGALGRHTF.

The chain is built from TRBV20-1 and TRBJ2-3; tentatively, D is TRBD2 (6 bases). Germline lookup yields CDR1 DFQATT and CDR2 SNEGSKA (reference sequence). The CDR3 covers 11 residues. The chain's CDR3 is CGAGSTDTQYF. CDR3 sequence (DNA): TGCGGGGCGGGGTCCACAGATACGCAGTATTTT.

As DNA, the CDR3 is TGTGCCAGCAGAGGGACAGGTGAGCAGTTCTTC. This sequence encodes CASRGTGEQFF. The chain joins TRBV2 to TRBJ2-1; 8 bases are shared with TRBD1. J lost 9 bases, V lost 6 bases, and 1 base had no gene match. The CDR3 extends over 11 amino acids. Germline V CDR1 and CDR2: SNHLY, FYNNEI.

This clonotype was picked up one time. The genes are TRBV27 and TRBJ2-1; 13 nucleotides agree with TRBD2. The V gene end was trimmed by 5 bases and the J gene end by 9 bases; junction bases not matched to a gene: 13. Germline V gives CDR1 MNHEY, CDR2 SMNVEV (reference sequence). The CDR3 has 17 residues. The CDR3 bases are TGTGCCAGCAGTCTGCCTGGACTAGCGGGAGTTGCGCGTGAGCAGTTCTTC. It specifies CASSLPGLAGVAREQFF.

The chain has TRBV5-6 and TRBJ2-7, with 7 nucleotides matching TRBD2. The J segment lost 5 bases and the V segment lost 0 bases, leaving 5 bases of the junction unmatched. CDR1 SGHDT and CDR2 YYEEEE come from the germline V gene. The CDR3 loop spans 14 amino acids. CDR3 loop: CASSLGLALHEQYF. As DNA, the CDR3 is TGTGCCAGCAGCTTGGGACTAGCTCTTCACGAGCAGTACTTC. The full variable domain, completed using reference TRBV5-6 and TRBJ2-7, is DAGVTQSPTHLIKTRGQQVTLRCSPKSGHDTVSWYQQALGQGPQFIFQYYEEEERQRGNFPDRFSGHQFPNYSSELNVNALLLGDSALYLCASSLGLALHEQYFGPGTRLTVT.

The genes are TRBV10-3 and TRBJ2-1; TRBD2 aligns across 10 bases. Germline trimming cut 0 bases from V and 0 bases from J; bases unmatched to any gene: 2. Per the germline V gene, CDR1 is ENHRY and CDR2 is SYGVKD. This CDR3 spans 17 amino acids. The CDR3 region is CAISESASGSSYNEQFF. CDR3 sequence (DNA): TGTGCCATCAGTGAGTCCGCTAGCGGGAGCTCCTACAATGAGCAGTTCTTC.

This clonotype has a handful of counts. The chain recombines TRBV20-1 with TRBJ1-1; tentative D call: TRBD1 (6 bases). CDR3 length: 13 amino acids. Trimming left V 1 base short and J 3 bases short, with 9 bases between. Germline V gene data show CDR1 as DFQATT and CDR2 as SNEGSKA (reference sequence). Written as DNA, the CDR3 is TGCAGTGCTAGAGGCGACAGGTACACTGAAGCTTTCTTT. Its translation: CSARGDRYTEAFF.

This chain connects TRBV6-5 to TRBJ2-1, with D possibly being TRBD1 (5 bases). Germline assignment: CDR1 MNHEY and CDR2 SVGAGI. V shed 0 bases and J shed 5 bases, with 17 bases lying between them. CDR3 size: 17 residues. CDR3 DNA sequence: TGTGCCAGCAGTTACTCCGGGCCTCAGGGTTTAAACAATGAGCAGTTCTTC. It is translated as CASSYSGPQGLNNEQFF.